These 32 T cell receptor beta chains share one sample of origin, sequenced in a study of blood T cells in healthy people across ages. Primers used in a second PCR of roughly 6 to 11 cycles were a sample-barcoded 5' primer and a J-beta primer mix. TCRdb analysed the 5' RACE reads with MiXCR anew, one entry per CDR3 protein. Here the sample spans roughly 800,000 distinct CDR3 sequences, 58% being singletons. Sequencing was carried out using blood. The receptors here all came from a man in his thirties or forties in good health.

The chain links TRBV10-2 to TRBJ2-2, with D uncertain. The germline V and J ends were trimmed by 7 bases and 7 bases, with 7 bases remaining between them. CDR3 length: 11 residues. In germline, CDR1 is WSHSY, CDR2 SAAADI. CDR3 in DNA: TGCGCCAGCATGGAAGGCGGGGAGCTGTTTTTT. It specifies CASMEGGELFF.

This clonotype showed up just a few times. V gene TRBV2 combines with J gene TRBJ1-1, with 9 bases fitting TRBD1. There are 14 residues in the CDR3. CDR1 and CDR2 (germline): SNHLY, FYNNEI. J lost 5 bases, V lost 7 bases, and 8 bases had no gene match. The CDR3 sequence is CASIATGGWTEAFF. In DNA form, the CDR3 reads TGTGCCAGCATCGCGACAGGGGGATGGACTGAAGCTTTCTTT. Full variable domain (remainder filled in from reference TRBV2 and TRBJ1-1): EPEVTQTPSHQVTQMGQEVILRCVPISNHLYFYWYRQILGQKVEFLVSFYNNEISEKSEIFDDQFSVERPDGSNFTLKIRSTKLEDSAMYFCASIATGGWTEAFFGQGTRLTVV.

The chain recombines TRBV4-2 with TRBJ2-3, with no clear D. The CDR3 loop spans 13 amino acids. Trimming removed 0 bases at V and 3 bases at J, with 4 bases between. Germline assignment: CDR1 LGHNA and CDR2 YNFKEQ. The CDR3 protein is CASSQERTDTQYF. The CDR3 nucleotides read TGTGCCAGCAGCCAAGAACGGACAGATACGCAGTATTTT.

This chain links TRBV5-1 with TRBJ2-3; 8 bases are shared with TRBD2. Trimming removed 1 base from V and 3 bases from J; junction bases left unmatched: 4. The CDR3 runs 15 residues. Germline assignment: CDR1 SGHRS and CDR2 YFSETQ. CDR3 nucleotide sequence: TGCGCCAGCAGCTTGACGGGGGGGGAAACAGATACGCAGTATTTT. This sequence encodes CASSLTGGETDTQYF. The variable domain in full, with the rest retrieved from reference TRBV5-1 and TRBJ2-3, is KAGVTQTPRYLIKTRGQQVTLSCSPISGHRSVSWYQQTPGQGLQFLFEYFSETQRNKGNFPGRFSGRQFSNSRSEMNVSTLELGDSALYLCASSLTGGETDTQYFGPGTRLTVL.

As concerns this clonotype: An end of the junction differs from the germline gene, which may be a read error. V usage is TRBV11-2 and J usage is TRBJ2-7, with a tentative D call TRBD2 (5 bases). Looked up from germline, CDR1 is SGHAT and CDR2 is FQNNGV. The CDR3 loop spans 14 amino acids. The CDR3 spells CASSLGMGAYKQYF. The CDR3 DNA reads TGTGCCAGCAGCTTAGGAATGGGAGCCTACAAGCAGTACTTC.

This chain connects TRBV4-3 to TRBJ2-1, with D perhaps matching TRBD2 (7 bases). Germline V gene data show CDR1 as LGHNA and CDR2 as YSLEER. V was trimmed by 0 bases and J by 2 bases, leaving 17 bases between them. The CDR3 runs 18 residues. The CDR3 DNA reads TGCGCCAGCAGCCAAGATGGAGGGGGGCTAGCGGCCTACAATGAGCAGTTCTTC. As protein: CASSQDGGGLAAYNEQFF.

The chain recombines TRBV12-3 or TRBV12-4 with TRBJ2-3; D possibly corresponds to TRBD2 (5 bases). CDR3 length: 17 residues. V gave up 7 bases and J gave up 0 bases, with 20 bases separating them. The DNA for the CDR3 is TGTGCCAGCAAGTCCGCGGGCGACTACCGTAGCACAGATACGCAGTATTTT. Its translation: CASKSAGDYRSTDTQYF.

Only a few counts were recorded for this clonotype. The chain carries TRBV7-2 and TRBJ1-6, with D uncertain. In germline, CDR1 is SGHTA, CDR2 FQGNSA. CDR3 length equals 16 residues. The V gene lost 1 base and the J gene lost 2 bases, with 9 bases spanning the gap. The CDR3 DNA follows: TGTGCCAGCAGCTTAGAGAGGGCCGCCTATAATTCACCCCTCCACTTT. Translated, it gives CASSLERAAYNSPLHF.

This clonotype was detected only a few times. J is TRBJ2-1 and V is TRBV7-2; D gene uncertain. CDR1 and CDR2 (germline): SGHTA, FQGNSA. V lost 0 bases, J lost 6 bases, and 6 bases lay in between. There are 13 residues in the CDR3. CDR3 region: CASSLAPGNEQFF. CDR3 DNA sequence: TGTGCCAGCAGCTTAGCGCCTGGCAATGAGCAGTTCTTC.

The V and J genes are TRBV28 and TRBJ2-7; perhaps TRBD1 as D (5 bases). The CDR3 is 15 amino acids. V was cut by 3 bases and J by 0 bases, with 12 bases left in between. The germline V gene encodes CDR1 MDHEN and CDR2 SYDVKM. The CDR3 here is CASSFLGVSSYEQYF. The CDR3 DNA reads TGTGCCAGCAGTTTCTTAGGGGTAAGCTCCTACGAGCAGTACTTC.

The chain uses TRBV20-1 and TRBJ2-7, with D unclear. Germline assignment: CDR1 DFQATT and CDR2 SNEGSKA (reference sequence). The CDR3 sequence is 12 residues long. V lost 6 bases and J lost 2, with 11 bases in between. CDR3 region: CSALEGPYEQYF. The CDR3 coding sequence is TGCAGTGCCTTAGAAGGGCCCTACGAGCAGTACTTC.

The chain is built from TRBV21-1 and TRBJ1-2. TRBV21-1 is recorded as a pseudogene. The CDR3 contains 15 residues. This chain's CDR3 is CASSKSQAARWGYTF. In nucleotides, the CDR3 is TGTGCCAGCAGCAAATCTCAAGCGGCCAGATGGGGCTACACCTTC.

In DNA, the CDR3 is TGTGCCAGCAGCTTAGCTCCGGGACAGGGGATGAATGGCTACACCTTC. This translates into CASSLAPGQGMNGYTF. The chain is built from TRBV7-2 and TRBJ1-2, with 10 positions matching TRBD1. Losses at the gene ends were 0 bases for V and 6 bases for J; bases not matched to a gene: 7. The V gene's germline CDR1 is SGHTA and CDR2 FQGNSA. CDR3 length equals 16 residues.

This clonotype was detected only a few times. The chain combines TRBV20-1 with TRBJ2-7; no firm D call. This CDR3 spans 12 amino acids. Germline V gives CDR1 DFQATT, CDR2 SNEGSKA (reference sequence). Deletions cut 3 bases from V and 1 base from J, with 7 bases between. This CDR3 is CSASGLSYEQYF. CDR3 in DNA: TGCAGTGCTAGCGGGTTATCCTACGAGCAGTACTTC.

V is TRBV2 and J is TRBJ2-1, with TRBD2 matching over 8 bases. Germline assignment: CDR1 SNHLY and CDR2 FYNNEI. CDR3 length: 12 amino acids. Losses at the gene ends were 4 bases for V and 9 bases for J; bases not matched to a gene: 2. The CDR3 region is CASSGTSREQFF. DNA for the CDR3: TGTGCCAGCAGTGGGACTAGCCGTGAGCAGTTCTTC.

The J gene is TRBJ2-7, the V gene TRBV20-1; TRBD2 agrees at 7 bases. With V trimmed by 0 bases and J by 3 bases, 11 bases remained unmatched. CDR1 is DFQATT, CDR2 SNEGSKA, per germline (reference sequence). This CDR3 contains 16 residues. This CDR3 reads CSARDEMKERGYEQYF. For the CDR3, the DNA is TGCAGTGCTAGAGATGAGATGAAGGAGCGGGGCTACGAGCAGTACTTC.

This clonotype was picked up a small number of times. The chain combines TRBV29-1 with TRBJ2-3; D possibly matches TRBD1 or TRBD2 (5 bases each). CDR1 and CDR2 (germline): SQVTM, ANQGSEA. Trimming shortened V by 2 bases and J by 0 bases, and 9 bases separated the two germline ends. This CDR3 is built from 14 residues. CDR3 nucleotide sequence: TGCAGCGTTGAAACCGGGGCTAGCACAGATACGCAGTATTTT. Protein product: CSVETGASTDTQYF.

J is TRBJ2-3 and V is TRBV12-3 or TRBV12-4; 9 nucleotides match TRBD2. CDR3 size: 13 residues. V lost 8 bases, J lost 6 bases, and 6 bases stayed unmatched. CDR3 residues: CASHSGRTDTQYF. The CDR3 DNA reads TGTGCCAGCCACAGCGGGAGGACCGATACGCAGTATTTT.

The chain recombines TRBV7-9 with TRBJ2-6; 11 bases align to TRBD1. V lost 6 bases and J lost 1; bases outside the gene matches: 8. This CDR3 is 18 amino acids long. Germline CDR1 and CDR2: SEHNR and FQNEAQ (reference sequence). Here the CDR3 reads CASSNGQGAVSGANVLTF. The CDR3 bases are TGTGCCAGCAGTAACGGACAGGGGGCGGTTTCTGGGGCCAACGTCCTGACTTTC.

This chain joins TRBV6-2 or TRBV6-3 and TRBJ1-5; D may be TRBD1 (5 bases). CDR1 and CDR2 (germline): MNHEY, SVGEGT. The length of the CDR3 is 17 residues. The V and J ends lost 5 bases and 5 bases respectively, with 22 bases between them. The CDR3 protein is CASSRRAGRFGDQPQHF. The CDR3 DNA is TGTGCCAGCAGTCGCCGGGCAGGGCGTTTTGGCGATCAGCCCCAGCATTTT.

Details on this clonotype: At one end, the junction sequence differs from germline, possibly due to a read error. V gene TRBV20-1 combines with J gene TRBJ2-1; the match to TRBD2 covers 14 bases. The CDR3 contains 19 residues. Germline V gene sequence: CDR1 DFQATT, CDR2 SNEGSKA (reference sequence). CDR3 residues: CSAHTPGLAGATLYNKQFF. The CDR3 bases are TGCAGTGCCCATACTCCGGGACTAGCGGGAGCCACACTCTACAATAAGCAGTTCTTC.

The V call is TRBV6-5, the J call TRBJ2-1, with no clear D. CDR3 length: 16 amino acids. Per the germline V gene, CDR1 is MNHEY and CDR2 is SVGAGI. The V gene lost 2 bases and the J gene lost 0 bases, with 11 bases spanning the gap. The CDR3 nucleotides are TGTGCCAGCAGTTACAACCGCCTGAGCTCCTACAATGAGCAGTTCTTC. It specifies CASSYNRLSSYNEQFF.

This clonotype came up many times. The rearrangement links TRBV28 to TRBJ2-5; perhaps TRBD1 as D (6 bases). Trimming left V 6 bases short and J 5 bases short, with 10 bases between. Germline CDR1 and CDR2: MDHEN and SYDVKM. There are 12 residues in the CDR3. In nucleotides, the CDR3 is TGTGCCAGCAGCTTACAGGGTGAGACCCAGTACTTC. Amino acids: CASSLQGETQYF.

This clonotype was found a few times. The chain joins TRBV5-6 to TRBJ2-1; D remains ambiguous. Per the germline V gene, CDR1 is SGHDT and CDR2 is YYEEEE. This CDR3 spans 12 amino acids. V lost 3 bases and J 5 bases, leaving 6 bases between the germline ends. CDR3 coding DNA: TGTGCCAGCAGCTCCGGTGACAATGAGCAGTTCTTC. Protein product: CASSSGDNEQFF.

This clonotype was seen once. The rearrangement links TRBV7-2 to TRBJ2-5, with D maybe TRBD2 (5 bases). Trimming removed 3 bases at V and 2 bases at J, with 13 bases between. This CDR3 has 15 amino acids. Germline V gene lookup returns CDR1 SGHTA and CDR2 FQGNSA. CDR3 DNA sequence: TGTGCCAGCAGCTTCTCGACTACTCTACAAGAGACCCAGTACTTC. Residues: CASSFSTTLQETQYF.

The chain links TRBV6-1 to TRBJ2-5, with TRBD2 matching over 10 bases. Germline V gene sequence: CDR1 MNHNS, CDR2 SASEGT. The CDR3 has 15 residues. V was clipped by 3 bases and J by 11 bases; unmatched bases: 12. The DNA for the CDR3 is TGTGCCAGCAGTGAGAAAAGCGGGGGGGCGGGTGAGCAGTACTTC. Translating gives CASSEKSGGAGEQYF.

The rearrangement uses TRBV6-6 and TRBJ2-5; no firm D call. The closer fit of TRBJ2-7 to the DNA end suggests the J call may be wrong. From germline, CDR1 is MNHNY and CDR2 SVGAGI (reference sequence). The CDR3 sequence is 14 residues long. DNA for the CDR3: TGTGCCAGCCGACTGTCGACCGATTACGTCGAGCAGTACTTC. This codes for CASRLSTDYVEQYF.

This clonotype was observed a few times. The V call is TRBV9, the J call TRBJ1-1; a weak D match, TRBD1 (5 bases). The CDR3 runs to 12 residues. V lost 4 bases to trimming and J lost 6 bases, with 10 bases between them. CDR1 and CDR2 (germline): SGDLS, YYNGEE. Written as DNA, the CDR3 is TGTGCCAGCAGCCCGGGACGGGCTGAAGCTTTCTTT. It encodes CASSPGRAEAFF.

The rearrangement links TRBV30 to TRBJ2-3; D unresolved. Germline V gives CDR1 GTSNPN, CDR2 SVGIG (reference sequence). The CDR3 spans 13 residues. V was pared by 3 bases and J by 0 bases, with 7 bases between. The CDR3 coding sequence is TGTGCCTGGAGCACCGGCAGCACAGATACGCAGTATTTT. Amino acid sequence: CAWSTGSTDTQYF.

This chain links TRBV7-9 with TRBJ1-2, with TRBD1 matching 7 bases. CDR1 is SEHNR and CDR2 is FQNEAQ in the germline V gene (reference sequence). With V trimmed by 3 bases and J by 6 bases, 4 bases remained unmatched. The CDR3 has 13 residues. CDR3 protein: CASSLLGTDGYTF. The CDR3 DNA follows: TGTGCCAGCAGCTTGCTCGGGACAGATGGCTACACCTTC.

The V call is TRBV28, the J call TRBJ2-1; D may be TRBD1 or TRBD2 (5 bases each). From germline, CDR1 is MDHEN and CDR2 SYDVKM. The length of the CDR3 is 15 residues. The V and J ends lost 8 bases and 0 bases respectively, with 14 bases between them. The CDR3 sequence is CASPLSGRSYNEQFF. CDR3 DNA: TGTGCCAGCCCTCTGTCGGGGCGCTCCTACAATGAGCAGTTCTTC.

The DNA of the CDR3 is TGTGCCAGCAGCCATATCACAGGGGTCGAGACCCAGTACTTC. Its translation: CASSHITGVETQYF. The rearrangement links TRBV14 to TRBJ2-5, with 7 bases matching TRBD1. Germline loops: CDR1 SGHDN, CDR2 FVKESK. The J segment lost 5 bases and the V segment lost 3 bases, leaving 6 bases of the junction unmatched. The CDR3 is 14 residues long.